The clone carrying this T cell receptor beta chain was found many times. The antigen is unknown. Trimming left V 0 bases short and J 4 bases short, with 7 bases between. From germline, CDR1 is SGDLS and CDR2 YYNGEE. The length of the CDR3 is 14 residues. TCRdb itself ran the 5' RACE reads through MiXCR, one entry per CDR3 protein. The sample records about 100,000 distinct CDR3 sequences, under 7% being singletons. This sample is part of a study of identical twins. Findings and limits, study-wide: Reduced insertions were recorded for abundant cord blood beta clonotypes, with no such pattern in memory repertoires. Out-of-frame TCR alpha sharing in monozygotic twins exceeded recombination model predictions.

The sequenced material came from memory T cells sorted from blood. This sequence originates from a woman aged 45-60 years in good health. The genes are TRBV9 and TRBJ2-2, with a weak D call TRBD2 (5 bases). CDR3 in amino acids: CASSVGLATGELFF. CDR3 in DNA: TGTGCCAGCAGCGTAGGTCTAGCCACCGGGGAGCTGTTTTTT.